This is a list of T cell receptor beta chains from one sample in a study of blood T cell repertoires in COVID-19. Clones were sequenced by immunoSEQ multiplex PCR, and TCRdb holds only the in-frame ones, with some missing. The table has under 350,000 clones, nearly 90% seen once; the top ten hold 1.9%. Sequenced sample: PBMCs or T cells enriched from blood (not recorded which). These receptors all come from a woman aged 55-70 years who had recovered from COVID-19. The CDR3 runs from the conserved cysteine through the conserved F or W. Each record gives: D gene, clone size, V gene, J gene, CDR3 protein, CDR3 DNA. D genes are given only for firm matches. The size field is filled for only some rows; it gives once, few, many or a size class.

>NA|NA|TRBV6-6|TRBJ2-3
CASSYVTRSTDTQYF
TGTGCCAGCAGTTATGTGACTAGAAGCACAGATACGCAGTATTTT
>NA|few|TRBV6-5|TRBJ2-7
CASSIPGGSYEQYF
TGTGCCAGCAGCATACCCGGGGGCTCCTACGAGCAGTACTTC
>TRBD1|NA|TRBV12-3/TRBV12-4|TRBJ1-6
CASTHRQGSPLHF
TGTGCCAGCACCCATAGACAGGGGTCACCCCTCCACTTT
>NA|NA|TRBV7-7|TRBJ2-5
CASSVGLIQETQYF
TGTGCTAGCTCCGTCGGACTAATTCAAGAGACCCAGTACTTC
>TRBD2|NA|TRBV5-1|TRBJ2-5
CASSPRGSGGAYPVETQYF
TGCGCCAGCAGCCCCCGGGGTAGCGGGGGGGCCTACCCCGTAGAGACCCAGTACTTC
>TRBD1|NA|TRBV27|TRBJ1-1
CASSRDRGMTEAFF
TGTGCCAGCAGCCGGGACAGGGGTATGACTGAAGCTTTCTTT
>NA|NA|TRBV9|TRBJ2-3
CASSALLADTQYF
TGTGCCAGCAGCGCCCTTCTAGCAGATACGCAGTATTTT
>NA|NA|TRBV11-1|TRBJ2-5
CASSSGHQETQYF
TGTGCCAGCAGCAGCGGACACCAAGAGACCCAGTACTTC
>TRBD1|few|TRBV7-2|TRBJ2-7
CASSFGTAPYEQYF
TGTGCCAGCAGCTTCGGGACAGCTCCCTACGAGCAGTACTTC
>TRBD2|NA|TRBV24-1|TRBJ2-3
CATSDPVQESGITDTQYF
TGTGCCACCAGTGATCCCGTTCAAGAGAGCGGGATCACAGATACGCAGTATTTT
>TRBD2|NA|TRBV4-1|TRBJ2-2
CASSRLAGAFGELFF
TGCGCCAGCAGCCGACTAGCGGGAGCATTCGGGGAGCTGTTTTTT
>NA|NA|TRBV10-2|TRBJ1-5
CASSETVGQPQHF
TGCGCCAGCAGTGAGACAGTGGGCCAGCCCCAGCATTTT
>TRBD2|NA|TRBV10-3|TRBJ2-1
CAIRGGGQNEQFF
TGTGCCATCAGGGGGGGAGGGCAGAATGAGCAGTTCTTC
>TRBD1|once|TRBV5-6|TRBJ1-2
CASRPGQGAGGYTF
TGTGCCAGCAGACCTGGACAGGGGGCGGGAGGCTACACCTTC
>NA|NA|TRBV6-5|TRBJ1-2
CATVTFKQAIYGYTF
TGTGCCACCGTCACGTTCAAACAGGCGATCTATGGCTACACCTTC
>TRBD1|few|TRBV9|TRBJ1-2
CASSVTHRGTNGYTF
TGTGCCAGCAGCGTCACCCACAGGGGTACCAATGGCTACACCTTC
>TRBD1|once|TRBV6-4|TRBJ2-7
CASTPDRGHEQYF
TGTGCCAGCACCCCGGACAGGGGGCACGAGCAGTACTTC
>NA|NA|TRBV2|TRBJ1-1
CAVGGLRGTEAFF
TGTGCCGTAGGCGGCCTTCGCGGCACTGAAGCTTTCTTT
>TRBD1|NA|TRBV18|TRBJ2-3
CASSRKGQGNTDTQYF
TGTGCCAGCTCCCGAAAGGGACAGGGAAACACAGATACGCAGTATTTT
>NA|NA|TRBV30|TRBJ1-6
CAWSVPGRDDSPLHF
TGTGCCTGGAGTGTACCCGGCAGGGATGATTCACCCCTCCACTTT
>NA|once|TRBV28|TRBJ2-2
CASSSLGLYTGELFF
TGTGCCAGCTCGAGTCTGGGGCTTTACACCGGGGAGCTGTTTTTT
>NA|NA|TRBV19|TRBJ2-2
CASQSRRDTGELFF
TGTGCCAGCCAATCCCGCCGAGACACCGGGGAGCTGTTTTTT
>TRBD1|NA|TRBV6-5|TRBJ2-7
CASGTDRDSLYEQYF
TGTGCCAGCGGAACCGACCGGGACAGCCTATACGAGCAGTACTTC
>NA|NA|TRBV28|TRBJ1-6
CASSLWRGGSSSPLHF
TGTGCCAGCAGTTTATGGCGGGGTGGGAGTAGTTCACCCCTCCACTTT
>NA|NA|TRBV28|TRBJ1-1
CASSLPTATIKREAFF
TGTGCCAGCAGCTTACCGACAGCGACGATAAAAAGAGAAGCTTTCTTT
>TRBD1|NA|TRBV19|TRBJ1-6
CATWDRGNSPLHF
TGTGCCACTTGGGACAGGGGAAATTCACCCCTCCACTTT